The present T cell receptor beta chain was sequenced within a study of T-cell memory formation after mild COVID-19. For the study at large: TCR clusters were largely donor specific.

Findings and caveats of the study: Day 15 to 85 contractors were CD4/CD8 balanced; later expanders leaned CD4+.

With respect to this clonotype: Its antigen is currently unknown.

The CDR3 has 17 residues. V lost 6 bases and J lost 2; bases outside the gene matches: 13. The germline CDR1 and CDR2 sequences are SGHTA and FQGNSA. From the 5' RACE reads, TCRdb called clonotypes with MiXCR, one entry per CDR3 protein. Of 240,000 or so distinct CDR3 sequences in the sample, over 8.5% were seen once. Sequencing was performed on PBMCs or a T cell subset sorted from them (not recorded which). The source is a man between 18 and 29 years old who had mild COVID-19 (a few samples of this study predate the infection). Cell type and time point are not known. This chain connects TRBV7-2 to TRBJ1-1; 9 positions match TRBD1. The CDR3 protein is CASRRTGARIGNTEAFF. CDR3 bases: TGTGCCAGCAGGCGGACAGGGGCGAGGATAGGCAACACTGAAGCTTTCTTT.